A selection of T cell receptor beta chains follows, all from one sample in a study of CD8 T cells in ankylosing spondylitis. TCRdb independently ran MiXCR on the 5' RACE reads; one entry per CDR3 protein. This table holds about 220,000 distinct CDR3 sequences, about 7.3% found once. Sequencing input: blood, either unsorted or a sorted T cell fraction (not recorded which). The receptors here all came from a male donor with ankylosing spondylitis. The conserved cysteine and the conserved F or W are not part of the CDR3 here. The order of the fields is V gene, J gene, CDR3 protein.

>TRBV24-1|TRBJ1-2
ATSDTEYNYGYT
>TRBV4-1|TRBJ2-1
ASSQDQTSPSSYNEQF
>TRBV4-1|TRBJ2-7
ASKLDSGTYEQY
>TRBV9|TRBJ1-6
ASSVTGTPSYNSPLH
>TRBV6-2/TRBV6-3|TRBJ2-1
ASSLPGLAEYNEQF
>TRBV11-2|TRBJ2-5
ASSLGGTAAQY
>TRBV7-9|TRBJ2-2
ASSFYPGELF
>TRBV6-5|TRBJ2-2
ASSYLTGAAIRNTGELF
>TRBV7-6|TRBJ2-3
ASSLLAGQSTDTQY
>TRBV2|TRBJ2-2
ASSEFSVRGHRTGELF
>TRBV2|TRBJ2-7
ASSDQRGDREQY
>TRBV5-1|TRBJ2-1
ASRLGREPHNEQF